A single sample gave rise to the 5 T cell receptor beta chains below, sequenced in a study of blood T cell repertoires in COVID-19. Here immunoSEQ multiplex PCR was the method, and the copy in TCRdb shows in-frame clones only, minus some. The repertoire consists of about 360,000 clones, with 80% to 90% occurring once and the leading ten covering around 7.4%. The sequenced sample was peripheral blood. These receptor sequences come from a woman aged 60-75 years with COVID-19, enrolled during active disease.

V gene TRBV5-1 combines with J gene TRBJ2-7, with 10 nucleotides matching TRBD2. V was pared by 3 bases and J by 1 base, with 7 bases of the junction left unmatched. The CDR3 spans 16 residues. CDR1 is SGHRS, CDR2 YFSETQ, per germline. CDR3 DNA sequence: TGCGCCAGCAGCTCAAGAACTAGCGGGGAGTCCTACGAGCAGTACTTC. Its translation is CASSSRTSGESYEQYF.

The chain recombines TRBV9 with TRBJ2-5; 9 bases line up with TRBD1. Germline V lookup: CDR1 SGDLS, CDR2 YYNGEE. V gave up 5 bases and J gave up 5 bases; unmatched junction bases: 7. This CDR3 has 14 amino acids. The CDR3 DNA reads as TGTGCCAGCAGACCGGACAGGGGTTGGGAGACCCAGTACTTC. Translation gives CASRPDRGWETQYF.

V usage is TRBV19 and J usage is TRBJ1-1; D not resolved. CDR1 LNHDA and CDR2 SQIVND come from the germline V gene (reference sequence). Between the trimmed V and J ends, which lost 5 bases and 1 base, there was a span of 5 bases. The CDR3 has 12 residues. CDR3 region: CASSPTNTEAFF. In DNA, the CDR3 is TGTGCCAGTAGTCCTACGAACACTGAAGCTTTCTTT.

This clone was observed a single time. The genes are TRBV9 and TRBJ2-5; D might be TRBD2 (6 bases). With 3 bases removed from V and 4 bases from J, the gap between germline ends came to 13 bases. The germline gives CDR1 SGDLS, CDR2 YYNGEE. The CDR3 is 14 residues long. The CDR3, as DNA: TGTGCCAGCAGCGCGGGTCTAGCGACAGAGACCCAGTACTTC. Residues: CASSAGLATETQYF.

The chain employs TRBV9 and TRBJ2-3, with 10 positions matching TRBD2. In germline, CDR1 is SGDLS, CDR2 YYNGEE. V trimming: 0 bases; J trimming: 10 bases; junction bases outside the gene matches: 5. This CDR3 has 14 amino acids. This CDR3 reads CASSVAASGGAQYF. The CDR3 nucleotides read TGTGCCAGCAGCGTAGCGGCTAGCGGGGGAGCGCAGTATTTT.